The clone carrying this T cell receptor beta chain was detected many times. Trimming shortened V by 0 bases and J by 8 bases, and 5 bases separated the two germline ends. Per the germline V gene, CDR1 is SGDLS and CDR2 is YYNGEE. The CDR3 is made up of 12 amino acids. The entry originates in a study of T-cell memory formation after mild COVID-19. TCRdb re-derived calls from the 5' RACE reads in MiXCR, one entry per CDR3 protein. The sample carries around 300,000 distinct CDR3 sequences, 12% to 15% recorded once. The sample was PBMCs or a T cell subset sorted from them (not recorded which). The J gene is TRBJ2-2, the V gene TRBV9; D is unclear. This receptor was taken from a man aged 18-30 years who had mild COVID-19 (a few samples of this study predate the infection). Cell type and time point are not known. CDR3 loop: CASSVVGGELFF. The DNA of the CDR3 is TGTGCCAGCAGCGTAGTAGGGGGGGAGCTGTTTTTT.